This T cell receptor (beta chain) derives from a study of cytomegalovirus exposure and HLA in healthy donors. Regarding the study as a whole: Some TCR beta chains (approximately 180 of them) were listed as cytomegalovirus-associated.

Vbeta (60) and Jbeta (13) primers were used in the PCR. The assay was immunoSEQ multiplex PCR, and TCRdb's table has in-frame clones only and misses some. Among 150,000 to 200,000 clones listed, more than 70% were seen once. This clone was picked up a small number of times. Its antigen is not identified. Germline lookup yields CDR1 LNHDA and CDR2 SQIVND (reference sequence). This CDR3 has 16 residues. After removal of 2 bases from V and 7 bases from J, the junction contained 6 bases not matched to a gene. Donors in the study were healthy people who gave bone marrow. The specimen was PBMCs. This receptor was taken from a male donor in good health and CMV-seropositive. V and J are TRBV19 and TRBJ1-5; 12 bases map to TRBD1. The CDR3 coding sequence is TGTGCCAGTAGTATACCGGGACAGGGGGCAGGGCAGCCCCAGCATTTT. Its protein is CASSIPGQGAGQPQHF.